The next 2 T cell receptor beta chains were all read from a single sample in a study of neurological immune-mediated disorders. TCRdb independently ran MiXCR on the 5' RACE reads; one entry per CDR3 protein. Counted here are about 49,000 distinct CDR3 sequences, approximately 11% occurring once; the ten biggest clones make up about 1.6%. This sample's time point: longitudinal time-point 1 (baseline). Sequencing was performed on PBMCs. These receptors originate from a woman aged 40 to 50 in good health.

The sample holds many counts of this clonotype. This chain uses TRBV29-1 with TRBJ1-1; D not resolved. V gave up 5 bases and J gave up 1 base, with 8 bases separating them. This CDR3 comprises 12 residues. The germline CDR1 and CDR2 sequences are SQVTM and ANQGSEA. The CDR3 nucleotides read TGCAGCGTTTCCCCAGGGAACACTGAAGCTTTCTTT. Translation gives CSVSPGNTEAFF.

Many counts were recorded for this clonotype. V gene TRBV5-1 combines with J gene TRBJ1-1; the D gene is possibly TRBD1 (6 bases). Germline CDR1 and CDR2: SGHRS and YFSETQ. The CDR3 covers 13 residues. V gave up 4 bases and J gave up 7 bases, with 14 bases separating them. The CDR3 sequence: CASSEGVDGEAFF. The DNA for the CDR3 is TGCGCCAGCAGCGAGGGGGTAGATGGTGAAGCTTTCTTT. The whole variable domain, remainder taken from reference TRBV5-1 and TRBJ1-1, is KAGVTQTPRYLIKTRGQQVTLSCSPISGHRSVSWYQQTPGQGLQFLFEYFSETQRNKGNFPGRFSGRQFSNSRSEMNVSTLELGDSALYLCASSEGVDGEAFFGQGTRLTVV.